Below, 14 T cell receptor beta chains from the same sample are listed, as sequenced in a study of T-cell reconstitution after alpha-beta-depleted transplantation in children. A library of TCRbeta sequences, prepared with unique molecular identifiers, was generated. One entry per CDR3 protein, called by TCRdb with MiXCR from the PCR reads. The data hold approximately 520,000 distinct CDR3 sequences, with 11% observed a single time. This material consisted of PBMCs, mostly from graft donor cells, taken 180 days after TCRalphabeta/CD19-depleted stem cell transplant. The origin of the receptors is a female patient aged 2-9 years who had a stem cell transplant for aplastic anemia, so the T cells may come from the graft donor.

This clonotype was seen only a few times. This chain links TRBV12-3 or TRBV12-4 with TRBJ2-1; the match to TRBD2 covers 7 bases. V dropped 6 bases and J dropped 0; count of bases not matched to a gene: 11. The CDR3 has 17 residues. CDR3 amino acids: CASRYKGGSLSYNEQFF. The CDR3 DNA follows: TGTGCCAGCAGGTATAAAGGCGGGAGTCTCTCCTACAATGAGCAGTTCTTC.

The chain carries TRBV20-1 and TRBJ2-7, with TRBD2 identical over 8 bases. V was pared by 0 bases and J by 3 bases, with 7 bases of the junction left unmatched. The germline V gene encodes CDR1 DFQATT and CDR2 SNEGSKA (reference sequence). The CDR3 contains 15 residues. DNA for the CDR3: TGCAGTGCTAGAGATGAGGATGGGACTAGCTACGAGCAGTACTTC. Amino acid sequence: CSARDEDGTSYEQYF.

The J gene is TRBJ2-6, the V gene TRBV6-4, with 8 bases aligning to TRBD2. The CDR3 sequence is 20 residues long. With 2 bases clipped from V and 0 bases from J, the junction kept 12 bases outside the gene matches. CDR1 is MRHNA and CDR2 is SNTAGT in the germline V gene. The chain's CDR3 is CASSDVTGLVGLSGANVLTF. The CDR3 region has the DNA TGTGCCAGCAGTGACGTGACGGGACTAGTGGGCCTCTCTGGGGCCAACGTCCTGACTTTC.

The table lists this clonotype with a few counts. The J gene is TRBJ2-7, the V gene TRBV28, with a possible D match to TRBD2 (6 bases). The CDR3 loop spans 16 amino acids. The V end lost 3 bases, the J end lost 0 bases, and 15 bases lay between the germline ends. CDR1 and CDR2 (germline): MDHEN, SYDVKM. The CDR3 nucleotides are TGTGCCAGCAGTTTGGATTGGGGACTTCACTCCTACGAGCAGTACTTC. Translating it yields CASSLDWGLHSYEQYF.

This clonotype showed up just a few times. The gene calls are TRBV7-9 and TRBJ1-5; 10 bases fit TRBD1. This CDR3 spans 15 amino acids. With 5 bases clipped from V and 6 bases from J, the junction kept 7 bases outside the gene matches. Germline V CDR1 and CDR2: SEHNR, FQNEAQ (reference sequence). This CDR3 is CASSRGQGDGQPQHF. The CDR3 DNA is TGTGCCAGCAGCAGAGGACAGGGGGACGGTCAGCCCCAGCATTTT.

V is TRBV5-1 and J is TRBJ2-1; possibly TRBD1 for D (5 bases). This CDR3 comprises 15 residues. Germline CDR1 and CDR2: SGHRS and YFSETQ. Trimming took off 2 bases at V and 2 bases at J, with 11 bases between the two ends. The CDR3 DNA reads TGCGCCAGCAGCTTCTCCGCGGACACCTACAATGAGCAGTTCTTC. This encodes CASSFSADTYNEQFF.

This clonotype was counted a few times. This CDR3 reads CASSLKAGGLHEQFF. The CDR3 DNA reads as TGTGCCAGCAGTTTAAAAGCGGGAGGGCTTCATGAGCAGTTCTTC. This rearrangement joins TRBV12-3 or TRBV12-4 to TRBJ2-1; 10 nucleotides match TRBD2. The CDR3 is made up of 15 amino acids. V shed 2 bases and J 8 bases; nucleotides not matched to a gene: 6.

About this clonotype: The junction shows a germline mismatch at one end, possibly a read error. This chain links TRBV15 with TRBJ2-1; 9 bases line up with TRBD2. The CDR3 contains 17 residues. From germline, CDR1 is LNHNV and CDR2 YYDKDF (reference sequence). CDR3 in DNA: TGTGCCACCAGCAGAGTGGAGCGGGAGGCCAGGTACACTGAGCAGTTCTTC. It translates to CATSRVEREARYTEQFF.

This clonotype was counted a few times. The chain recombines TRBV15 with TRBJ2-1, with TRBD2 as a possible D gene (7 bases). The CDR3 contains 15 residues. Germline loops: CDR1 LNHNV, CDR2 YYDKDF (reference sequence). V was shortened by 8 bases and J by 3 bases, with 17 bases between the two germline ends. The CDR3 protein is CATWGGPDFYNEQFF. The CDR3 coding sequence is TGTGCCACCTGGGGGGGGCCTGACTTCTACAATGAGCAGTTCTTC.

This clonotype was seen at least ten times. This CDR3 is missing its conserved last phenylalanine or tryptophan, likely due to a read error. It is unclear where the CDR3 begins or ends on the DNA, so no DNA is shown, and the CDR3 is as TCRdb lists it. This CDR3 reads CASSSAWQLAGGFEV. This sequence joins TRBV12-3 or TRBV12-4 and TRBJ2-3; TRBD2 is taken as the D call from the table, unchecked against the DNA. The CDR3 region is 15 residues in length, termini included.

The V call is TRBV12-3 or TRBV12-4, the J call TRBJ2-7; the match to TRBD2 covers 11 bases. V gave up 6 bases and J gave up 3 bases; unmatched junction bases: 4. The CDR3 spans 14 residues. The CDR3 bases are TGTGCCAGCAGCGGGACTAGCGGAAACTACGAGCAGTACGTC. Amino acids: CASSGTSGNYEQYV.

The chain combines TRBV18 with TRBJ2-7; 9 nucleotides match TRBD1. The junction had 10 bases not matched to a gene; V was cut back by 5 bases and J by 2 bases. The CDR3 spans 16 residues. Per the germline V gene, CDR1 is KGHSH and CDR2 is LQKENI. CDR3 nucleotides: TGTGCCAGCTCAATCCGCGGGACAGGGACACCCTACGAGCAGTACTTC. Protein: CASSIRGTGTPYEQYF.

This clonotype was observed a few times. The chain carries TRBV21-1 and TRBJ2-1; no check of the table's D call, TRBD2, against the DNA was made. TRBV21-1 is labeled a pseudogene. The CDR3 spans 18 residues. The CDR3 DNA reads as TGTGCCAGCAGCAAAGTGGACCGGGAAGCGGCCTCCTACAATGAGCAGTTCTTC. Residues: CASSKVDREAASYNEQFF.

This clonotype has a handful of counts. The V and J genes are TRBV27 and TRBJ1-1, with D tentatively TRBD1 (5 bases). The CDR3 is 15 residues long. Per the germline V gene, CDR1 is MNHEY and CDR2 is SMNVEV (reference sequence). V dropped 3 bases and J dropped 1 base, with 12 bases sitting between them. This CDR3 reads CASSLRRTGNTEAFF. CDR3 DNA sequence: TGTGCCAGCAGTTTGCGGAGAACAGGGAACACTGAAGCTTTCTTT.